One T cell receptor (beta chain) is described in this entry. There is no known antigen for this receptor. Base qualities are not at hand, and no much larger clone is one base apart. Enrolling through a virtual design, the prospective study's participants ranged in age from roughly 18 to 90 years and lived across roughly 24 United States geographic areas. To assign participants to cohorts, the prospective study relied on clinical history that participants themselves reported in a screening survey and a study questionnaire. ImmuneRACE Cohort 3 recovered participants were defined by two consecutive negative NP/OP PCR tests, healthcare professional clearance, or symptom resolution. In the prospective study, whole blood, serum and a nasopharyngeal or oropharyngeal swab were collected from each participant by mobile phlebotomists. Prospective study participants could optionally give additional blood draws and questionnaires over a 2-month period. Before DNA extraction, prospective study blood samples were shipped either frozen or at room temperature.

TCRbeta CDR3 regions were amplified from genomic DNA using the immunoSEQ Assay, a bias-controlled multiplex PCR. The study's own analysis went as follows. Within the assay, amplification of reference gene primers was used to estimate how many nucleated cells each sample contained. To quantify the absolute abundance of each unique TCRbeta CDR3 rearrangement, sequence reads were collapsed and filtered. For each sample, productive Simpson clonality was calculated by taking the square root of Simpson's diversity index across productive rearrangements. TCRdb limited this immuneACCESS table to in-frame rearrangements with V and J called. A share of clones is missing; checked studies link under half to unresolved V genes, and the rest is unexplained. The DNA was the basis for D and trimming; V, J and clone size are from that table. The sample table records 390,000 or so clones; approximately 92% of these occur just once. Together, the top ten hold 1% of the sample.

The sample originates from a study of blood T cell repertoires in COVID-19 (dated by TCRdb to the early 2020s). For context, the study as a whole: Samples from collaborators originated in the United States, Italy and Spain and spanned both the acute and convalescent phases of COVID-19. The samples were drawn from the first 160 participants of the ongoing ImmuneRACE study and from under 1,500 subjects provided by 6 global collaborators. The repertoires were made available in a free public database intended to serve as a resource for research on the immune response to SARS-CoV-2. The sample metadata nearly always contained a de-identified subject ID, COVID-19 status, age in years and sex. The dataset comprised deeply sampled blood TCRbeta repertoires from subjects exposed to, actively infected with, or recovered from COVID-19. HLA class I and class II types, where available, came from metadata supplied by the sample provider rather than from assay-based typing. The prospective study material was composed of cDNA or gDNA derived from T cells, B-cell-depleted T cells, or PBMCs. General findings and caveats noted by the study authors: How much clinical and demographic metadata was included differed by source and by participant, and the metadata was provided uncurated.

This TCR was sampled from a man between 18 and 29 years old who had recovered from COVID-19. The sequenced material came from PBMCs or T cells enriched from blood (not recorded which).

CDR3 reads: CASSPDHSPGNTIYF. The DNA sequence is given as TGTGCCAGCAGCCCCGACCACAGTCCCGGAAACACCATATATTTT. This chain joins TRBV7-3 to TRBJ1-3, with the D gene too uncertain to name. The germline V gene gives CDR1 as SGHTA and CDR2 as FQGTGA. At the junction V is shortened by 5 bases and J by 4 bases, with 15 bases in between. There are 15 amino acids in the CDR3, from cysteine to phenylalanine inclusive. Only the CDR3 region is kept as DNA, spanning 45 bases read in frame from base 1.